This T cell receptor beta chain was identified in a study of T cell changes during pregnancy in multiple sclerosis. The CDR3 has 16 residues. Trimming pared 3 bases from V and 5 bases from J, leaving 19 bases between. The germline gives CDR1 SGHAT, CDR2 FQNNGV. Only in-frame clones appear in the TCRdb table, and some are missing; sequencing was by immunoSEQ multiplex PCR. The data show approximately 60,000 clones, about 90% seen once. This receptor was obtained from a female donor in good health, enrolled as a control in a pregnancy study. The sequencing here drew on peripheral blood, taken in the second trimester of pregnancy. The chain combines TRBV11-2 with TRBJ1-2; D is perhaps TRBD1 (6 bases). The CDR3 region is CASSLEFGSGVYGYTF. Here the CDR3 DNA reads TGTGCCAGCAGCTTGGAATTCGGGTCAGGGGTATATGGCTACACCTTC.